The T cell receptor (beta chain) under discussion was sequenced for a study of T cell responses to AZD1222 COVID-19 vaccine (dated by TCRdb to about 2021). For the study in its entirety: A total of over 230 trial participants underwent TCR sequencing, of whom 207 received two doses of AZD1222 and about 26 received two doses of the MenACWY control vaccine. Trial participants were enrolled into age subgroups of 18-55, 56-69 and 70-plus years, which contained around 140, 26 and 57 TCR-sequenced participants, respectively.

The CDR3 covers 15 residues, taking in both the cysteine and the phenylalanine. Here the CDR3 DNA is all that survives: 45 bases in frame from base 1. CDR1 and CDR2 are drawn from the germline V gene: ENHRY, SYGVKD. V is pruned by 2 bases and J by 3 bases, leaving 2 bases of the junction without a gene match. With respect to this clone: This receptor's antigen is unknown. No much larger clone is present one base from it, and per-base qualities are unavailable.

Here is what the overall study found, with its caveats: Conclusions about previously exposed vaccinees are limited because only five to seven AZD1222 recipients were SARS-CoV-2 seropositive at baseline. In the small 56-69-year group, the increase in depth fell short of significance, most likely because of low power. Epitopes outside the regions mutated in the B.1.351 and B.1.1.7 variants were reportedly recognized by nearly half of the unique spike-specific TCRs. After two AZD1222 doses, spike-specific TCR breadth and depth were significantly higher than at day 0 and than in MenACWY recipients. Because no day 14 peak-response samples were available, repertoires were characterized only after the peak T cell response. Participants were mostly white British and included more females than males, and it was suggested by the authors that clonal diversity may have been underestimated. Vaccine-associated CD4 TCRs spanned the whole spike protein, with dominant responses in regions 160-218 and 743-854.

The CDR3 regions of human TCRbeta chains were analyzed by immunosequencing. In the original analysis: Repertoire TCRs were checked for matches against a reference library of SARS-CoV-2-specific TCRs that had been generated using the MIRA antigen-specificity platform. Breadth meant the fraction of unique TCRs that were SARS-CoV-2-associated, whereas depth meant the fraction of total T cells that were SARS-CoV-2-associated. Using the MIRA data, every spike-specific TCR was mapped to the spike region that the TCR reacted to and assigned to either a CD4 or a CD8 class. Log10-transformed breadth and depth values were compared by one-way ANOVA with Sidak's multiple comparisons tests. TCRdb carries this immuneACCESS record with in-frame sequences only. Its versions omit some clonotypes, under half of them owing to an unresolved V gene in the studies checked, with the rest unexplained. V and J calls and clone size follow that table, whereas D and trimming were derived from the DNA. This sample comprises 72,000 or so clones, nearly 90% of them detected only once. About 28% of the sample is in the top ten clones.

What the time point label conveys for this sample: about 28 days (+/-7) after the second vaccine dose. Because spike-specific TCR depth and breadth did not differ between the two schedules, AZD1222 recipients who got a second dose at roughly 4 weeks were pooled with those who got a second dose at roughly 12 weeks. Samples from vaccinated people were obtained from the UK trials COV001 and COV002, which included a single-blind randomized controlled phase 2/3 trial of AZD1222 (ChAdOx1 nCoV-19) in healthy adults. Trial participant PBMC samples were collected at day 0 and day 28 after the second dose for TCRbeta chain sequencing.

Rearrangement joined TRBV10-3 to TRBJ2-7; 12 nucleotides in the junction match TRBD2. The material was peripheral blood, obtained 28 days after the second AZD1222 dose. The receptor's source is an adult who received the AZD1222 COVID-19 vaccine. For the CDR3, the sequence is CAISEPGLAGYEQYF. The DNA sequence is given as TGTGCCATCAGTGAGCCGGGACTAGCGGGCTACGAGCAGTACTTC.